This TCR beta chain originates from a study of vaccination effects on CD4 cells after COVID-19. Whole-study context: The cohort was immunized with two doses of either the BNT162b2 or mRNA-1273 vaccine. Whole-study results and caveats: Late in the post-vaccination period, infection-induced and vaccine-induced clones underwent marked clonal contraction.

The CDR3 is 14 amino acids. V was shortened by 3 bases and J by 0 bases, with 9 bases between the two germline ends. Germline V CDR1 and CDR2: SGHNT, YENEEA. After expansion with viral peptide pools in the ViraFEST assay, antigen-specific CD4+ T cells were sequenced. Culturing for roughly 9 days preceded CD4+ T cell isolation. Between March and December 2020, the person had a SARS-CoV-2 infection that PCR confirmed. The researchers cultured some 2 million PBMC per well with about 10 IU/ml IL-2 and roughly 10 ug/ml peptides. A half-medium replacement with IL-2 medium was carried out on days 3 and 7. Measured with immunoSEQ multiplex PCR; TCRdb has only the in-frame clones, and not every one. This table holds tens of thousands of clones, more than 75% found once. For this clone: Antigen unknown.

The rearrangement links TRBV11-3 to TRBJ2-7; D uncertain. This clonotype was sampled from a human donor who had a prior SARS-CoV-2 infection. The source was CD4+ T cells from PBMCs cultured with HIV peptides, collected before COVID-19 vaccination. Indicated subset: HIV-1 Nef peptide pool negative control/reference culture. The CDR3 DNA follows: TGTGCCAGCAGCTTGCTTGGTTACTCCTACGAGCAGTACTTC. Its protein product is CASSLLGYSYEQYF.